Included here is one T cell receptor beta chain sequence, with context. Assay: immunoSEQ multiplex PCR; the TCRdb copy retains only in-frame clones and omits some. The data contain about 57,000 clones, more than 85% of them singletons. This sample was included in a study of T cell changes during pregnancy in multiple sclerosis. Germline CDR1 and CDR2: SEHNR and FQNEAQ (reference sequence). The V end lost 4 bases, the J end lost 7 bases, and 10 bases lay between the germline ends. This CDR3 contains 12 residues. This TCR derives from a female donor in good health, enrolled as a control in a pregnancy study. The sample in question was peripheral blood, obtained after pregnancy. This chain links TRBV7-9 with TRBJ1-1; tentative D call: TRBD1 (5 bases). Here the CDR3 DNA reads TGTGCCAGCAGCTGGGGCGCAGGTGAAGCTTTCTTT. Protein product: CASSWGAGEAFF.